Following are 4 T cell receptor beta chains from one sample sequenced in a study of cytomegalovirus exposure and HLA in healthy donors. The protocol was immunoSEQ multiplex PCR, while the TCRdb copy is restricted to in-frame clones and leaves out a portion. The sample has approximately 230,000 clones; more than 75% are singletons. The sequenced material came from PBMCs. These receptors all come from a man between 18 and 29 years old in good health and CMV-seropositive.

The J gene is TRBJ1-2, the V gene TRBV6-5; 12 nucleotides align to TRBD1. V trimming: 1 base; J trimming: 6 bases; junction bases outside the gene matches: 6. The CDR3 is 16 amino acids. The germline gives CDR1 MNHEY, CDR2 SVGAGI. CDR3 region: CASSYLGTGGADGYTF. CDR3 sequence (DNA): TGTGCCAGCAGTTACTTGGGGACAGGGGGCGCGGATGGCTACACCTTC.

This clone was observed a handful of times. The chain uses TRBV4-2 and TRBJ2-2, with 11 bases identical to TRBD2. The junction had 3 bases not matched to a gene; V was cut back by 0 bases and J by 3 bases. Germline V gene sequence: CDR1 LGHNA, CDR2 YNFKEQ. The length of the CDR3 is 17 residues. This chain's CDR3 is CASSQDSGLADTGELFF. The CDR3, as DNA: TGTGCCAGCAGCCAAGACTCGGGACTAGCGGACACCGGGGAGCTGTTTTTT.

J is TRBJ2-1 and V is TRBV29-1; TRBD2 matches 8 bases. CDR3 length: 15 residues. Germline CDR1 reads SQVTM; CDR2 reads ANQGSEA. The ends lost 4 bases at V and 4 bases at J; junction bases unmatched: 9. Here the CDR3 reads CSVAALAGPYNEQFF. The CDR3 DNA follows: TGCAGCGTTGCTGCGCTAGCGGGCCCGTACAATGAGCAGTTCTTC.

Only one count was recorded for this clone. The genes are TRBV5-1 and TRBJ1-1; the D is unclear. Germline V gene lookup returns CDR1 SGHRS and CDR2 YFSETQ. V lost 3 bases to trimming and J lost 2 bases, with 23 bases between them. The CDR3 is made up of 18 amino acids. CDR3: CASSSRNKAPGANTEAFF. CDR3 nucleotide sequence: TGCGCCAGCAGCTCAAGAAACAAGGCACCGGGAGCCAACACTGAAGCTTTCTTT.